Only a few counts were recorded for the clone carrying this TCR beta chain. Its antigen remains unknown. Trimming removed 5 bases from V and 6 bases from J; junction bases left unmatched: 11. Germline V gene sequence: CDR1 SGHVS, CDR2 FNYEAQ. The CDR3 covers 16 residues. The sample belongs to a study of glioma-infiltrating T cells after dendritic cell vaccination. Notes on the study in general: Patients with more pretreatment TILs had longer time to progression and survival.

The PCR used 60 V beta and 13 J beta primers. Libraries were prepared by immunoSEQ multiplex PCR; TCRdb keeps only in-frame clonotypes and omits some of them. This sample has 90,000 to 140,000 clones; roughly 90% occur once, and the top ten carry 2.5% to 3%. The time point is: after dendritic cell vaccination, including at tumor progression/relapse. The receptor was derived from a human donor with glioblastoma. This chain links TRBV7-6 with TRBJ2-1, with TRBD2 matching 9 bases. The source material was blood, sampled after dendritic cell vaccination. CDR3 bases: TGTGCCAGCAGCACCCAGTGGACTAGCGTTGGCAATGAGCAGTTCTTC. This gives the protein CASSTQWTSVGNEQFF.